Sequencing of this T cell receptor beta chain was carried out in a study of T cells in Graves' hyperthyroidism and ophthalmopathy. Looking at the study overall: Staff took peripheral blood when the initial diagnosis was made, before any treatment began.

The V and J ends lost 4 bases and 4 bases, in that order; junction bases with no gene match: 4. Germline CDR1 reads KGHSH; CDR2 reads LQKENI. The CDR3 runs 14 residues. Regions amplified from RNA transcripts were the TCR beta CDR3 regions. First-round RT-PCR of the TCR CDR3 relied on the HTBI primer set. TCRdb processed the multiplex PCR reads anew with MiXCR; each CDR3 protein has one entry. Here the sample spans some 500,000 distinct CDR3 sequences, about 24% being singletons. In its sample, this clonotype was seen many times. The antigen is undetermined. Study outcomes and limitations: Appearing also in blood were most of the thyroid clonotypes expanded above 0.001.

PBMCs stemmed from less than 13 ml fresh peripheral blood. This chain joins TRBV18 and TRBJ1-3; TRBD1 matches at 7 bases. The sequenced sample was blood. This sequence originates from a woman aged 25 to 39 with Graves' ophthalmopathy. The CDR3 is CASSLTGDGNTIYF. For the CDR3, the DNA is TGTGCCAGCTCACTAACAGGGGACGGAAACACCATATATTTT.